This T cell receptor beta chain emerged from a study of radiotherapy plus CTLA-4 blockade in lung cancer. Study at large: 15% to 20% of enrolled patients responded objectively, and around 30% had disease control.

The CDR3 is 11 amino acids. Trimming took off 4 bases at V and 4 bases at J, with 5 bases between the two ends. Germline assignment: CDR1 LNHDA and CDR2 SQIVND (reference sequence). This clone was found a few times. Its cognate antigen is unknown. Study-level points and caveats: Response, reportedly, was best predicted by interferon-beta along with early blood T cell clone dynamics. Clones of tumor-derived TCRs expanded in blood after radiotherapy plus ipilimumab.

Method: immunoSEQ multiplex PCR; TCRdb's copy keeps in-frame clones and lacks some. This sample has just under 45,000 clones, with approximately 67% found just once. Ipilimumab CTLA-4 blockade and focal radiation were given to patients with chemo-refractory metastatic non-small-cell lung cancer. The sequences come from peripheral blood, collected from a patient treated with radiotherapy plus ipilimumab. This clonotype was sampled from a human donor with non-small cell lung cancer who had a partial response to radiotherapy plus ipilimumab. The V and J genes are TRBV19 and TRBJ2-7; D perhaps matches TRBD1 (5 bases). In DNA form, the CDR3 reads TGTGCCAGTAGTAAGGGGTACGAGCAGTACTTC. Amino acids: CASSKGYEQYF.